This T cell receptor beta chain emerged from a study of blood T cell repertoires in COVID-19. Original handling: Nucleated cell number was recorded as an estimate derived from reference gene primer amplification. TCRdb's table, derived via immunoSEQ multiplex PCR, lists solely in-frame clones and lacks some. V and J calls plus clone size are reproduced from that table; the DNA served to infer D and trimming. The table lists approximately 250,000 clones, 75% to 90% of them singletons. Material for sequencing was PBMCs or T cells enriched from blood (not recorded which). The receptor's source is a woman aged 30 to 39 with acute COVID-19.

The CDR3 reads CASSVASTGSNSPLHF. In DNA form, the CDR3 reads TGTGCCAGCAGCGTAGCTTCAACAGGGTCTAATTCACCCCTCCACTTT. The chain employs TRBV9 and TRBJ1-6; possibly TRBD1 for D (6 bases). Between the trimmed V and J ends, which lost 0 bases and 6 bases, there was a span of 13 bases. The CDR3 extends over 16 amino acids. CDR1 is SGDLS and CDR2 is YYNGEE in the germline V gene.